This T cell receptor (beta chain) was sequenced during a study of blood T cells in healthy people across ages. Trimming pared 6 bases from V and 5 bases from J, leaving 18 bases between. The germline gives CDR1 SQVTM, CDR2 ANQGSEA. The length of the CDR3 is 14 residues. With a J-beta primer mix and a sample-barcoded 5' primer, a second PCR ran about 7 to 11 cycles. In TCRdb, the 5' RACE reads were re-called with MiXCR into one record per CDR3 protein. The table has more than 800,000 distinct CDR3 sequences, around 26% seen once; the top ten hold roughly 17%. The sequenced material came from blood. This receptor was identified in a woman at least 80 years old in good health. The chain uses TRBV29-1 and TRBJ2-3; maybe TRBD1 (6 bases). DNA for the CDR3: TGCAGCGTGTCCGGGACAATAGTAGGAGATACGCAGTATTTT. Its protein is CSVSGTIVGDTQYF.